These 21 T cell receptor beta chains came from one sample sequenced in a study of cytomegalovirus exposure and HLA in healthy donors. PCR primers comprised 60 Vbeta and 13 Jbeta primers. TCRdb's copy holds only in-frame clones and misses some; the assay was immunoSEQ multiplex PCR. The table lists tens of thousands of clones, roughly 72% of them singletons. Sequenced: PBMCs. These receptors all come from a man aged 25 to 45 in good health and CMV-seronegative.

This clone was recorded a few times. This chain joins TRBV10-1 and TRBJ2-1; 7 bases align to TRBD2. CDR1 WNHNN and CDR2 SYGVQD come from the germline V gene (reference sequence). This CDR3 is 14 amino acids long. Unmatched junction bases numbered 3, after V lost 4 bases and J lost 3 bases. CDR3 residues: CASSGGSLYNEQFF. CDR3 bases: TGCGCCAGCAGTGGCGGGAGTCTCTACAATGAGCAGTTCTTC.

This sequence joins TRBV19 and TRBJ1-2, with 9 bases aligning to TRBD1. There are 14 residues in the CDR3. Trimming at V came to 4 bases and at J to 4 bases, leaving 4 bases not matched to a gene. Looked up from germline, CDR1 is LNHDA and CDR2 is SQIVND (reference sequence). As DNA, the CDR3 is TGTGCCAGTAGTACGCCGGGACAGGGCTATGGCTACACCTTC. Translating it yields CASSTPGQGYGYTF.

J is TRBJ1-2 and V is TRBV5-4, with D unclear. Germline lookup yields CDR1 SGHNT and CDR2 YYREEE (reference sequence). The CDR3 sequence is 14 residues long. The V end lost 4 bases, the J end lost 3 bases, and 13 bases lay between the germline ends. Here the CDR3 DNA reads TGTGCCAGCAGCCCCCGGCCTGACTACTATGGCTACACCTTC. Encoded protein: CASSPRPDYYGYTF.

This rearrangement joins TRBV7-9 to TRBJ2-1; perhaps TRBD1 as D (5 bases). The germline V gene has CDR1 SEHNR and CDR2 FQNEAQ (reference sequence). The CDR3 covers 15 residues. V lost 5 bases and J lost 7, with 18 bases in between. DNA for the CDR3: TGTGCCAGCAGCCCACAGGTCCCCGCATGGAATGAGCAGTTCTTC. Translated: CASSPQVPAWNEQFF.

As concerns this clone: Relative to the germline gene, one junction end is altered; a read error may explain this. This chain's CDR3 is CASSLDGTDRGSF. The CDR3 bases are TGCGCCAGCAGCTTGGATGGGACAGATCGGGGGTCGTTT. This chain connects TRBV5-1 to TRBJ1-1, with TRBD1 identical over 7 bases. This CDR3 is 13 amino acids long. CDR1 SGHRS and CDR2 YFSETQ come from the germline V gene.

The CDR3 DNA is TGTGCCATCAGTGAGAGACAGGGGGCTAACACTGAAGCTTTCTTT. Translated: CAISERQGANTEAFF. The rearrangement joins TRBV10-3 to TRBJ1-1; 10 nucleotides match TRBD1. Losses at the gene ends were 2 bases for V and 2 bases for J; bases not matched to a gene: 2. Germline CDR1 and CDR2: ENHRY and SYGVKD. The CDR3 has 15 residues.

V and J are TRBV6-5 and TRBJ2-1, with D possibly TRBD2 on 5 matching bases. The V end was cut by 8 bases, the J end by 4 bases, with 12 bases between. The length of the CDR3 is 13 residues. Germline assignment: CDR1 MNHEY and CDR2 SVGAGI. Written as DNA, the CDR3 is TGTGCCAGCGTTCTTAGCGAGTACAATGAGCAGTTCTTC. Residues: CASVLSEYNEQFF.

This clone was observed a few times. The rearrangement joins TRBV6-5 to TRBJ2-7; 10 bases match TRBD2. The CDR3 totals 15 residues. V dropped 6 bases and J dropped 6; count of bases not matched to a gene: 11. Germline loops: CDR1 MNHEY, CDR2 SVGAGI. In DNA form, the CDR3 reads TGTGCCAGCAGCCAAGATAGCGGGGGGTTCTCCGAGCAGTACTTC. Translating it yields CASSQDSGGFSEQYF.

The rearrangement links TRBV29-1 to TRBJ1-2; D remains ambiguous. Germline-derived CDR1 and CDR2 are SQVTM and ANQGSEA. Trimming removed 3 bases at V and 0 bases at J, with 8 bases between. The CDR3 is 13 amino acids. The DNA for the CDR3 is TGCAGCGTTGAGGCAGGAACTAACTATGGCTACACCTTC. Residues: CSVEAGTNYGYTF.

The CDR3: CASSLKTGWHTIYF. The CDR3 nucleotides are TGCGCCAGCAGCTTGAAGACAGGGTGGCACACCATATATTTT. The chain couples TRBV5-1 to TRBJ1-3; 7 bases line up with TRBD1. Germline V lookup: CDR1 SGHRS, CDR2 YFSETQ. The CDR3 spans 14 residues. J lost 8 bases, V lost 1 base, and 6 bases had no gene match.

The chain has TRBV11-2 and TRBJ2-1, with 12 bases lining up with TRBD2. The junction had 9 bases not matched to a gene; V was cut back by 4 bases and J by 5 bases. CDR3 size: 17 residues. Germline V lookup: CDR1 SGHAT, CDR2 FQNNGV. The CDR3 loop is CASSSQRGLAGNNEQFF. The DNA for the CDR3 is TGTGCCAGCAGCTCACAAAGGGGACTAGCGGGCAACAATGAGCAGTTCTTC.

V is TRBV18 and J is TRBJ2-5; tentatively, D is TRBD1 (5 bases). The V gene lost 3 bases and the J gene lost 5 bases, with 10 bases spanning the gap. CDR1 is KGHSH, CDR2 LQKENI, per germline. The CDR3 loop spans 13 amino acids. The CDR3 is CASSPTVLETQYF. CDR3 DNA: TGTGCCAGCTCACCGACAGTCCTGGAGACCCAGTACTTC.

This clone turned up a few times. The chain couples TRBV6-5 to TRBJ1-5; 8 nucleotides line up with TRBD1. The germline CDR1 and CDR2 sequences are MNHEY and SVGAGI. V shed 6 bases, J shed 6 bases, and the junction held 7 bases outside the gene matches. This CDR3 is built from 14 residues. Here the CDR3 DNA reads TGTGCCAGCAGCGGGACAGGAATCGGTCAGCCCCAGCATTTT. It yields the protein CASSGTGIGQPQHF.

This clone appeared many times. The genes are TRBV25-1 and TRBJ2-3; 7 bases are shared with TRBD2. V lost 3 bases and J lost 0; bases outside the gene matches: 6. The CDR3 totals 16 residues. Per the germline V gene, CDR1 is MGHDK and CDR2 is SYGVNS. This CDR3 is CASSDPSGLSTDTQYF. The CDR3 region has the DNA TGTGCCAGCAGTGATCCTAGCGGACTTAGCACAGATACGCAGTATTTT.

The V gene is TRBV12-5, the J gene TRBJ1-5, with D tentatively TRBD1 (5 bases). The germline gives CDR1 LGHNT, CDR2 FRNRAP. This CDR3 region has 18 residues. Trimming took 2 bases from V and 4 from J, leaving 21 bases between them. The CDR3 region is CASGLYLVRAGSNQPQHF. The CDR3 nucleotides read TGTGCTAGTGGTTTGTACTTGGTTCGGGCAGGGTCTAATCAGCCCCAGCATTTT.

The rearrangement joins TRBV10-3 to TRBJ1-2; 10 bases line up with TRBD1. This CDR3 is built from 13 residues. The ends lost 6 bases at V and 7 bases at J; junction bases unmatched: 5. Germline loops: CDR1 ENHRY, CDR2 SYGVKD. The chain's CDR3 is CAISVDRGGGYTF. CDR3 nucleotide sequence: TGTGCCATCAGCGTGGACAGGGGGGGTGGCTACACCTTC.

This clone was counted a single time. Compared with germline, one end of the junction differs, possibly owing to a read error. The rearrangement uses TRBV7-9 and TRBJ1-1; D is undetermined. The CDR3 has 13 residues. The germline CDR1 and CDR2 sequences are SEHNR and FQNEAQ (reference sequence). The CDR3 nucleotides read TGTTCCAGCAGCTTGGCCATGAACACTGAAGCTTTCTTT. It is translated as CSSSLAMNTEAFF.

The genes are TRBV7-9 and TRBJ1-5, with 8 bases matching TRBD1. Germline assignment: CDR1 SEHNR and CDR2 FQNEAQ (reference sequence). CDR3 size: 12 residues. Trimming at V came to 5 bases and at J to 12 bases, leaving 6 bases not matched to a gene. CDR3 loop: CASSQQTGVQHF. DNA of the CDR3: TGTGCCAGCAGCCAACAGACAGGGGTCCAGCATTTT.

The chain couples TRBV19 to TRBJ1-2; 7 nucleotides line up with TRBD1. The junction had 10 bases not matched to a gene; V was cut back by 4 bases and J by 8 bases. The V gene's germline CDR1 is LNHDA and CDR2 SQIVND (reference sequence). CDR3 size: 14 residues. The DNA for the CDR3 is TGTGCCAGTAGTAAGGGACAGTCTCGCCTCGGCTACACCTTC. Translated, it gives CASSKGQSRLGYTF. The full variable domain, with the rest looked up from reference TRBV19 and TRBJ1-2, is DGGITQSPKYLFRKEGQNVTLSCEQNLNHDAMYWYRQDPGQGLRLIYYSQIVNDFQKGDIAEGYSVSREKKESFPLTVTSAQKNPTAFYLCASSKGQSRLGYTFGSGTRLTVV.

This clone has just a few counts. J is TRBJ1-2 and V is TRBV6-5; possible D gene TRBD1, 5 bases. From germline, CDR1 is MNHEY and CDR2 SVGAGI. There are 13 residues in the CDR3. Trimming left V 8 bases short and J 2 bases short, with 12 bases between. CDR3 amino acids: CASALNRNYGYTF. The CDR3 bases are TGTGCCAGCGCCCTTAACAGGAACTATGGCTACACCTTC.

The chain links TRBV9 to TRBJ1-1; possible D gene TRBD1, 6 bases. V gave up 4 bases and J gave up 0 bases, with 13 bases separating them. Germline loops: CDR1 SGDLS, CDR2 YYNGEE. This CDR3 has 15 residues. CDR3 bases: TGTGCCAGCAGCTCAGGGGAACCGTTGAACACTGAAGCTTTCTTT. Its protein is CASSSGEPLNTEAFF.